The text below deals with one TCR beta chain. As yet, its antigen is unknown. Repertoires were generated with immunoSEQ multiplex PCR, while TCRdb's copy carries only in-frame clones and drops some. The sample contains roughly 76,000 clones, around 87% of which appear only once. This specimen comes from a study of OX40 agonist ivuxolimab in advanced cancers. On the study more broadly: Aged roughly 23 to 90 with a mean of around 60 years, they were approximately 79% male. In three patients, partial responses were observed, one with hepatocellular carcinoma and two with cutaneous melanoma.

Points from the study as a whole: In CD8+ T cells, expanded clones were on average more numerous than in CD4+. The specificity for antigen of the expanded peripheral T cells was not determined.

Germline CDR1 and CDR2: ENHRY and SYGVKD. V dropped 0 bases and J dropped 0 bases, with 8 bases sitting between them. CDR3 size: 15 residues. The sample in question was CD4+ or CD8+ T cells sorted from blood, obtained in a trial of the OX40 agonist ivuxolimab. The source is an adult with an advanced solid tumor such as melanoma, head and neck, liver or kidney cancer. The chain recombines TRBV10-3 with TRBJ1-2; D is ambiguous. The CDR3 loop is CAISESAGANYGYTF. DNA of the CDR3: TGTGCCATCAGTGAGTCGGCGGGAGCTAACTATGGCTACACCTTC.